The clone carrying this T cell receptor (beta chain) was seen at least ten times. Its antigen is undetermined. Those patients with uncontrolled infection, other autoimmune disease, pregnancy or lactation were excluded. Each diagnosis drew on symptoms, thyroxine, TRAb, thyroid ultrasound and orbital computed tomography findings. These data originate in a study of T cells in Graves' hyperthyroidism and ophthalmopathy. The source material, RNA transcripts, was used to amplify TCR beta CDR3 regions. HTBI primers were used for first-round RT-PCR of the TCR CDR3. TCRdb processed the multiplex PCR reads anew with MiXCR; each CDR3 protein has one entry. The data contain 450,000 to 600,000 distinct CDR3 sequences, approximately 14% of them seen just once; the ten biggest clones take up more than 11%. General study results and limits: Before onset, by a median of about seven months, the model predicted ophthalmopathy.

This CDR3 comprises 15 residues. CDR1 GTSNPN and CDR2 SVGIG come from the germline V gene (reference sequence). The trim removed 1 base at V and 3 bases at J, leaving 3 bases unmatched. The V call is TRBV30, the J call TRBJ2-3, with 11 nucleotides matching TRBD2. Sequenced input: blood. This TCR came from a woman aged 40 to 50 with Graves' hyperthyroidism. In nucleotides, the CDR3 is TGTGCCTGGAGTGATAGCGGGAGGGCGACAGATACGCAGTATTTT. This gives the protein CAWSDSGRATDTQYF.